The TCR beta chain under discussion was sequenced for a study of blood T cell repertoires in COVID-19. Study-wide context: In each case, the material was cDNA or gDNA derived from T cells, B-cell-depleted T cells, or PBMCs.

V dropped 4 bases and J dropped 3 bases, with 12 bases sitting between them. The CDR3 length is 15 residues. The germline V gene encodes CDR1 MGHDK and CDR2 SYGVNS. In the study's own analysis: Estimation of nucleated cell counts was performed using reference gene primer amplification. The data were produced by immunoSEQ multiplex PCR, yet TCRdb's version contains in-frame clones alone and is incomplete. V, J and clone size were drawn from that table, and D and trimming were deduced from the DNA. The repertoire has more than 400,000 clones, less than 95% of them found once; the top ten carry about 0.6%. Individuals aged roughly 18 to 95 years were recruited from about two dozen US areas. Cohort assignment relied on participant-reported clinical history.

The chain employs TRBV25-1 and TRBJ1-4; no firm D call. The specimen was PBMCs or T cells enriched from blood (not recorded which). The receptor was derived from a man younger than 35 who had recovered from COVID-19. The CDR3 loop reads CASSGFRGPNEKLFF. The CDR3 bases are TGTGCCAGCAGTGGGTTCCGGGGTCCTAATGAAAAACTGTTTTTT.